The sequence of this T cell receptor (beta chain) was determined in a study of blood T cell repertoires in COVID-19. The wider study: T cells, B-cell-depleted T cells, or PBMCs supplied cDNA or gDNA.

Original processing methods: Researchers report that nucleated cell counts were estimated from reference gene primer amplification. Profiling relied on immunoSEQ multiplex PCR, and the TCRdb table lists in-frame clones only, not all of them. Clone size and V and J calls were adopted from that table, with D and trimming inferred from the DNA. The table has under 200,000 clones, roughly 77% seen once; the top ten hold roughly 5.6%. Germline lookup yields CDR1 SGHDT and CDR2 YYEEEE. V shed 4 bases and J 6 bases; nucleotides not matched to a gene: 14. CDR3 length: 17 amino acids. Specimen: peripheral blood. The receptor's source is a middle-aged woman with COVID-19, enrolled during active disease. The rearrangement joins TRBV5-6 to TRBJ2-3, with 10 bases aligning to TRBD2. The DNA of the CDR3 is TGTGCCAGCAGCCCGCCTTGGAGCGGGGGGGCATTCGATACGCAGTATTTT. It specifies CASSPPWSGGAFDTQYF.